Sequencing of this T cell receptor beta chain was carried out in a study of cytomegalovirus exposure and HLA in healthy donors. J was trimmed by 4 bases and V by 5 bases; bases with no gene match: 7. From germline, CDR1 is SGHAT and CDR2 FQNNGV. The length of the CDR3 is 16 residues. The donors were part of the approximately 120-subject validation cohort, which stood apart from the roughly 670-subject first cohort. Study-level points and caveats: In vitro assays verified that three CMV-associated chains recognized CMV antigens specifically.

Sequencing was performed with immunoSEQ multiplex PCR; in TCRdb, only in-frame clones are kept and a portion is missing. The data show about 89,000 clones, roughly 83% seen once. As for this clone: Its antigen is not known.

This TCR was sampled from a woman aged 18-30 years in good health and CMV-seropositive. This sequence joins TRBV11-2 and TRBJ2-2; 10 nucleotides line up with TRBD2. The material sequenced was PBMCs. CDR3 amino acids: CASSPGLAAITGELFF. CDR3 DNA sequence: TGTGCCAGCAGCCCCGGACTAGCGGCGATCACCGGGGAGCTGTTTTTT.